This T cell receptor (beta chain) was documented in a study of CD8+ T cells in alopecia areata. Study findings and constraints: Lesional scalp exceeded normal scalp in clonality, especially in alopecia totalis/universalis.

cDNA reverse transcribed from extracted RNA served as the sequencing template. This table comes from immunoSEQ multiplex PCR, and its TCRdb copy is limited to in-frame clones, with some not included. This repertoire shows 1,500 to 2,500 clones, about three quarters found once; its top ten account for around 7%. Concerning this clone: No antigen is known for it.

Treatment in this sample: oral pan-JAK inhibitor, 5-10 mg twice daily. The investigators collected lesional scalp punch biopsies and peripheral blood from alopecia areata patients. Germline V gene data show CDR1 as SGHNT and CDR2 as YYREEE (reference sequence). After removal of 6 bases from V and 5 bases from J, the junction contained 10 bases not matched to a gene. The CDR3 is 14 amino acids. Material: skin, obtained between weeks 43 and 45, from a patient treated with tofacitinib. This TCR came from a human donor with alopecia areata. The gene calls are TRBV5-4 and TRBJ1-1; 7 bases align to TRBD1. The CDR3, as DNA: TGTGCCAGCAACATCGAACAGGGGTGGACTGAAGCTTTCTTT. It yields the protein CASNIEQGWTEAFF.